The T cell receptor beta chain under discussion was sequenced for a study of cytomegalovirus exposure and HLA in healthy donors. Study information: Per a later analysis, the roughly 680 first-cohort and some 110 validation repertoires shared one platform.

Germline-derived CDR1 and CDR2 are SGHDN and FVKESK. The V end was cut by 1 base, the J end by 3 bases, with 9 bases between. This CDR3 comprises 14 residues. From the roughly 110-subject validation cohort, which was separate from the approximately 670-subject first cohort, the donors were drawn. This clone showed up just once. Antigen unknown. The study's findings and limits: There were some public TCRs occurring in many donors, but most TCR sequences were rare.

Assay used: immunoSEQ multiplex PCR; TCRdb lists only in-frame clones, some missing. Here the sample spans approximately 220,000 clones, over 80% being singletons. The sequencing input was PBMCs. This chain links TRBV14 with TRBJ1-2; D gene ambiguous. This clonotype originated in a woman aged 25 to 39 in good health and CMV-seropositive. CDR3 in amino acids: CASSQAGRYYGYTF. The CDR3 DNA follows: TGTGCCAGCAGCCAAGCTGGCAGATACTATGGCTACACCTTC.